This TCR beta chain was identified during a study of T-cell memory formation after mild COVID-19. Study in general: Clusters were largely donor specific.

Study-level results: SARS-CoV-2 specificity of second-wave clones peaking day 37 was unconfirmed. A second wave expanding day 15 to 37 was CD4+-biased; contracting clones were balanced. CD4+ contracting clones were mainly CM and EM; CD8+ ones, EMRA.

The CDR3 contains 14 residues. The germline V and J ends were trimmed by 0 bases and 2 bases, with 4 bases remaining between them. Germline loops: CDR1 SGHAT, CDR2 FQDESV (reference sequence). TCRdb processed the 5' RACE reads anew with MiXCR; each CDR3 protein has one entry. The sample records 120,000 or so distinct CDR3 sequences, approximately 15% being singletons. Many counts were recorded for this clonotype. Its specificity is not known. V usage is TRBV11-1 and J usage is TRBJ2-2; no firm D call. The source of this sequence is a man younger than 30 who had mild COVID-19 (a few samples of this study predate the infection). Cell type and time point are not known. The sample was PBMCs or a T cell subset sorted from them (not recorded which). CDR3 bases: TGTGCCAGCAGCTTAGCCCTAAACACCGGGGAGCTGTTTTTT. Amino acids: CASSLALNTGELFF.